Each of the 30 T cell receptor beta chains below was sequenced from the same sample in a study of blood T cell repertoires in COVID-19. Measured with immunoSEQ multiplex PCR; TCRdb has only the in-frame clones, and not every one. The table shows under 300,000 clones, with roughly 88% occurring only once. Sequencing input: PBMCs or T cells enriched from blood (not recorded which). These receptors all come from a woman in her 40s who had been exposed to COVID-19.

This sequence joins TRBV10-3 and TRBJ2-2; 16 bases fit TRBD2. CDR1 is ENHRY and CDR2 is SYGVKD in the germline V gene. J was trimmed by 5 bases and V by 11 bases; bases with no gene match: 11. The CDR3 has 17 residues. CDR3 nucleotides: TGTGCCTCCAGAGGGACTAGCGGGGGGGCTGGGACCGGGGAGCTGTTTTTT. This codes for CASRGTSGGAGTGELFF.

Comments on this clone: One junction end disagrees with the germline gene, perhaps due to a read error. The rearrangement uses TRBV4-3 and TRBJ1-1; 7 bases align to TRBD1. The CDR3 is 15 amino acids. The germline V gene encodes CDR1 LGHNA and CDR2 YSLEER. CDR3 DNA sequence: TGCGCCAGCGGCCAAGGGGACAGAGACAACACTGAAGCTTTCTTT. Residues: CASGQGDRDNTEAFF.

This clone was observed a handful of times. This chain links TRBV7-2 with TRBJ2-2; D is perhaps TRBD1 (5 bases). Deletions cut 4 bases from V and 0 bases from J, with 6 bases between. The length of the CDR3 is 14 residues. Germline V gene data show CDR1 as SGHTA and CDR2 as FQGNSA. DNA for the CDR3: TGTGCCAGCAGCTACAGGTCGAACACCGGGGAGCTGTTTTTT. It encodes CASSYRSNTGELFF.

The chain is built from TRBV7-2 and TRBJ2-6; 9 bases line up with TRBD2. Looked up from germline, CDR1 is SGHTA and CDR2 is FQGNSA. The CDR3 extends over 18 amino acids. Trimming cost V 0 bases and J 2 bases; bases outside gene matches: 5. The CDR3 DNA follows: TGTGCCAGCAGCTTAGCGGGCGGGAGGGCCACTGGGGCCAACGTCCTGACTTTC. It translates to CASSLAGGRATGANVLTF.

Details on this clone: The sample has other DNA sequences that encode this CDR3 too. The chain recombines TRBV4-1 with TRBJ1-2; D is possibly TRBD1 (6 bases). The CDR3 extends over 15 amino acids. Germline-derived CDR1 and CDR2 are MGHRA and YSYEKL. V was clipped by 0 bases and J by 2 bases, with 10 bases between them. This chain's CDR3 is CASSQDLGANYGYTF. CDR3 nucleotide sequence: TGCGCCAGCAGCCAAGACCTGGGGGCGAACTATGGCTACACCTTC.

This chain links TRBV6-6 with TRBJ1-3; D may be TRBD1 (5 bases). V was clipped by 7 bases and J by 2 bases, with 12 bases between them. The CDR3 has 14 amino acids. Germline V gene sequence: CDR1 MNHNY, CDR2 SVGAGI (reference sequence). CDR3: CASKPGGPGNTIYF. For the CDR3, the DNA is TGTGCCAGCAAGCCGGGGGGACCTGGAAACACCATATATTTT.

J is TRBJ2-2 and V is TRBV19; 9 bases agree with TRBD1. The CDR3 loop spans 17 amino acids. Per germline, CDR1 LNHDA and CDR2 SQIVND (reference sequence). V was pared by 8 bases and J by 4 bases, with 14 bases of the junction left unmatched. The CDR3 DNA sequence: TGTGCCAGTCTCTTCTCTATACAGGGGGCGGGCACCGGGGAGCTGTTTTTT. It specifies CASLFSIQGAGTGELFF.

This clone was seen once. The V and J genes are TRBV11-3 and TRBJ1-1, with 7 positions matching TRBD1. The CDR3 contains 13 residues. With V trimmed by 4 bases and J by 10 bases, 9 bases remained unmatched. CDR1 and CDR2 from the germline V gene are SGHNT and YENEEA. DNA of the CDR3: TGTGCCAGCAGCTCGTCGACAGGGTGGAGAGCTTTCTTT. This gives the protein CASSSSTGWRAFF.

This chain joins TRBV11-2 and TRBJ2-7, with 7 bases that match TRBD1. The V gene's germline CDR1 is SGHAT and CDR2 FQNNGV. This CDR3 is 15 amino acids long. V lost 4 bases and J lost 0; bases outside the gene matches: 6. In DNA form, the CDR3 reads TGTGCCAGCAGCTCCACAGGGGTCCACTCCTACGAGCAGTACTTC. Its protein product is CASSSTGVHSYEQYF. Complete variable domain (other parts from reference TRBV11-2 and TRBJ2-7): EAGVAQSPRYKIIEKRQSVAFWCNPISGHATLYWYQQILGQGPKLLIQFQNNGVVDDSQLPKDRFSAERLKGVDSTLKIQPAKLEDSAVYLCASSSTGVHSYEQYFGPGTRLTVT.

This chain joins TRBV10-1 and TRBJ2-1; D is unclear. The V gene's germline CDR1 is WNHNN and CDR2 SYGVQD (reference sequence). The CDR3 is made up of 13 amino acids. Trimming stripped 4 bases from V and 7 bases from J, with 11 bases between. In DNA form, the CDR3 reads TGCGCCAGCAGTGTGCCGGAGAGGAATGAGCAGTTCTTC. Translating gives CASSVPERNEQFF.

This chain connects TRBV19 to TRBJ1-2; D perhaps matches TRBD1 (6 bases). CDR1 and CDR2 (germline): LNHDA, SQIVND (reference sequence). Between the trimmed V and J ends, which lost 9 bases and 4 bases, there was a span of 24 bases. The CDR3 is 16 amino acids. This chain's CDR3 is CASRPTWDMGSYGYTF. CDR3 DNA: TGTGCCAGCCGGCCGACTTGGGACATGGGCTCCTATGGCTACACCTTC.

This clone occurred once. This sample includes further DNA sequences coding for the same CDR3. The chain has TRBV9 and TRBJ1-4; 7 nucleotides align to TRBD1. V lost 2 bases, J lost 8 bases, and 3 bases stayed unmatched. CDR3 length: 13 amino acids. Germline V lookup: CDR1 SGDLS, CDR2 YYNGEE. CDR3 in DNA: TGTGCCAGCAGCGTTTCAGGGGGAGAAAAACTGTTTTTT. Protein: CASSVSGGEKLFF. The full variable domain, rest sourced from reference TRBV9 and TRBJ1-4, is DSGVTQTPKHLITATGQRVTLRCSPRSGDLSVYWYQQSLDQGLQFLIQYYNGEERAKGNILERFSAQQFPDLHSELNLSSLELGDSALYFCASSVSGGEKLFFGSGTQLSVL.

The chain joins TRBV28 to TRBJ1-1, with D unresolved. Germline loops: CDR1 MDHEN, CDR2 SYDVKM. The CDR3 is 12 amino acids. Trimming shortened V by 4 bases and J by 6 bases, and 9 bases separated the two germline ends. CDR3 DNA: TGTGCCAGCAGTTCCCTCGGGGCTGAAGCTTTCTTT. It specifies CASSSLGAEAFF.

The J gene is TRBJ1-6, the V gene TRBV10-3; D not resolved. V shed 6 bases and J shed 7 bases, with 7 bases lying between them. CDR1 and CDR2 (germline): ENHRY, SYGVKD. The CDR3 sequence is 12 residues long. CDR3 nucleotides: TGTGCCATCAGACAGCCCAATTCACCCCTCCACTTT. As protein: CAIRQPNSPLHF.

CDR3 sequence reads: CAWSYGLAGVEQYV. The DNA of the CDR3 is TGTGCCTGGAGTTACGGACTAGCGGGAGTCGAGCAGTACGTC. This chain links TRBV30 with TRBJ2-7, with 13 bases fitting TRBD2. Germline lookup yields CDR1 GTSNPN and CDR2 SVGIG (reference sequence). The CDR3 is 14 residues long. V lost 2 bases and J lost 6; bases outside the gene matches: 4.

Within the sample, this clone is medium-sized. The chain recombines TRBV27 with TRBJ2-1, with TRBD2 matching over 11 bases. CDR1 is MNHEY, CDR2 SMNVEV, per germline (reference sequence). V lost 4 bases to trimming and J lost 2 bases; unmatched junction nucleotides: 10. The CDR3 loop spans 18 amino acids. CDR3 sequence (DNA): TGTGCCAGCAGTTATTACTCCGGGACTAGCGGAACCTACAATGAGCAGTTCTTC. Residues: CASSYYSGTSGTYNEQFF.

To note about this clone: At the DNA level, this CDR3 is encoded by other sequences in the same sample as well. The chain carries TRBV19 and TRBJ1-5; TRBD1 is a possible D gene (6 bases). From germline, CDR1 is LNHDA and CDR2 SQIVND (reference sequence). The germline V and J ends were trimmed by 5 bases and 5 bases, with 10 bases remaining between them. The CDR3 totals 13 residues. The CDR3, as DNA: TGTGCCAGTAGTTTAGGACAGTATCAGCCCCAGCATTTT. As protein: CASSLGQYQPQHF.

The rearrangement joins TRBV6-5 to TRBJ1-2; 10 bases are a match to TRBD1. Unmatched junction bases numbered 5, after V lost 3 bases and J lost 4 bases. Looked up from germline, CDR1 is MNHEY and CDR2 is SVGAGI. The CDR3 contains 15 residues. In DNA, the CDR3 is TGTGCCAGCAGTTATAGGACAGGGGGACTCTATGGCTACACCTTC. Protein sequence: CASSYRTGGLYGYTF.

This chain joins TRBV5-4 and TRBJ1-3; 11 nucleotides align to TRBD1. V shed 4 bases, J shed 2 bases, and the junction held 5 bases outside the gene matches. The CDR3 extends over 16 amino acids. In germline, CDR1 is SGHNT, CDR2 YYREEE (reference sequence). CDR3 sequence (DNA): TGTGCCAGCAGCGGCGGGACAGGGGGAACTGGAAACACCATATATTTT. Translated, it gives CASSGGTGGTGNTIYF.

In DNA form, the CDR3 reads TGCGCCAGCAGCTACGGACAGGGCTATGGCTACACCTTC. It specifies CASSYGQGYGYTF. The rearrangement links TRBV4-3 to TRBJ1-2, with 8 positions matching TRBD1. Germline CDR1 reads LGHNA; CDR2 reads YSLEER. The CDR3 has 13 residues. V lost 5 bases and J lost 4; bases outside the gene matches: 3.

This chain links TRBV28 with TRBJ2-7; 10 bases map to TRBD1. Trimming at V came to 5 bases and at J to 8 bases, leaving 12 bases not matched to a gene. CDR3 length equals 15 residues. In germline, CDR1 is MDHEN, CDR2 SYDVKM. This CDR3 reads CASSAPGQGIPQQYF. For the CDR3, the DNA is TGTGCCAGCAGTGCCCCGGGACAGGGGATCCCCCAGCAGTACTTC.

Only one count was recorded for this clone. The DNA for the CDR3 is TGTGCCAGCAGCTGGGGGGGACTAGCGGGCTACGAGCAGTACGTC. Translated, it gives CASSWGGLAGYEQYV. The chain has TRBV13 and TRBJ2-7, with 12 bases matching TRBD2. CDR3 length equals 15 residues. Looked up from germline, CDR1 is PRHDT and CDR2 is FYEKMQ (reference sequence). V dropped 4 bases and J dropped 3; count of bases not matched to a gene: 4.

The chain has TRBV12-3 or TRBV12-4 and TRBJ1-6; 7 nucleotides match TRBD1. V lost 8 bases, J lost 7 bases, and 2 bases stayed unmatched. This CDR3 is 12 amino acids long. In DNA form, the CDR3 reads TGTGCCAGCGCGACAGGGAATTCACCCCTCCACTTT. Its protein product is CASATGNSPLHF.

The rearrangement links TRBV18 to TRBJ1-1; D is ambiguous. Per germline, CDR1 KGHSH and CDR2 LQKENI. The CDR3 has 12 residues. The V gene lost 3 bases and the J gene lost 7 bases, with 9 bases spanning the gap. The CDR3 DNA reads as TGTGCCAGCTCACCCGAGGGTTTTGAAGCTTTCTTT. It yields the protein CASSPEGFEAFF.

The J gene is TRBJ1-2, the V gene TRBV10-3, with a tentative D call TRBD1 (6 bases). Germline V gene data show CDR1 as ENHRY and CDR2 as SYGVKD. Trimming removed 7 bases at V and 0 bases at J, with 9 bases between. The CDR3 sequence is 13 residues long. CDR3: CAITQGANYGYTF. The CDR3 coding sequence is TGTGCCATCACACAGGGAGCTAACTATGGCTACACCTTC.

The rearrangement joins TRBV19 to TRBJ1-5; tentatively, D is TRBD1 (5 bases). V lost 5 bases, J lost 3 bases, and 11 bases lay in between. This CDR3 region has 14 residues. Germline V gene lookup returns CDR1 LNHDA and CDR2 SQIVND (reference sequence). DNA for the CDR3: TGTGCCAGTAGTCGACAGAGCCCCAATCAGCCCCAGCATTTT. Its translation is CASSRQSPNQPQHF.

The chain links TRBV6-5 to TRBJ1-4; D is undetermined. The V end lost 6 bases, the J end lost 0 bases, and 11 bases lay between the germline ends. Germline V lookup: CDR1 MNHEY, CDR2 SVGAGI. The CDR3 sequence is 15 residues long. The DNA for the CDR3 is TGTGCCAGCAGCAAGGAAGGAGCAACTAATGAAAAACTGTTTTTT. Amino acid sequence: CASSKEGATNEKLFF.

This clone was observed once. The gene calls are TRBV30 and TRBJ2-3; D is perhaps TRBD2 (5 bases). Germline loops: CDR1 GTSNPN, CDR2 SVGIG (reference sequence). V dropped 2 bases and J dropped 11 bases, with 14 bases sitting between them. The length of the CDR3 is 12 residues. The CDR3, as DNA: TGTGCCTGGAGTTCTAGCACATCCGGGCAGTATTTT. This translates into CAWSSSTSGQYF.

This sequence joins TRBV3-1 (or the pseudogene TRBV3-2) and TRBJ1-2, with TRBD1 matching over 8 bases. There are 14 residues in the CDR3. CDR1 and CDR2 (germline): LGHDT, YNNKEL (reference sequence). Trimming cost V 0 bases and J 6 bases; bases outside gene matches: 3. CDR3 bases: TGTGCCAGCAGCCAAGAGGGCAGGGGGCATGGCTACACCTTC. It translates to CASSQEGRGHGYTF.

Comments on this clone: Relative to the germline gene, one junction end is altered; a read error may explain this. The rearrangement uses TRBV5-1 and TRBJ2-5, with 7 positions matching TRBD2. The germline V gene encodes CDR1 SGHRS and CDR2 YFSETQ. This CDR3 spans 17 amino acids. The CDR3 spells CASSLAVASGTGETQYF. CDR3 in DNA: TGTGCCAGCAGCTTGGCCGTGGCTAGCGGTACTGGAGAGACCCAGTACTTC.